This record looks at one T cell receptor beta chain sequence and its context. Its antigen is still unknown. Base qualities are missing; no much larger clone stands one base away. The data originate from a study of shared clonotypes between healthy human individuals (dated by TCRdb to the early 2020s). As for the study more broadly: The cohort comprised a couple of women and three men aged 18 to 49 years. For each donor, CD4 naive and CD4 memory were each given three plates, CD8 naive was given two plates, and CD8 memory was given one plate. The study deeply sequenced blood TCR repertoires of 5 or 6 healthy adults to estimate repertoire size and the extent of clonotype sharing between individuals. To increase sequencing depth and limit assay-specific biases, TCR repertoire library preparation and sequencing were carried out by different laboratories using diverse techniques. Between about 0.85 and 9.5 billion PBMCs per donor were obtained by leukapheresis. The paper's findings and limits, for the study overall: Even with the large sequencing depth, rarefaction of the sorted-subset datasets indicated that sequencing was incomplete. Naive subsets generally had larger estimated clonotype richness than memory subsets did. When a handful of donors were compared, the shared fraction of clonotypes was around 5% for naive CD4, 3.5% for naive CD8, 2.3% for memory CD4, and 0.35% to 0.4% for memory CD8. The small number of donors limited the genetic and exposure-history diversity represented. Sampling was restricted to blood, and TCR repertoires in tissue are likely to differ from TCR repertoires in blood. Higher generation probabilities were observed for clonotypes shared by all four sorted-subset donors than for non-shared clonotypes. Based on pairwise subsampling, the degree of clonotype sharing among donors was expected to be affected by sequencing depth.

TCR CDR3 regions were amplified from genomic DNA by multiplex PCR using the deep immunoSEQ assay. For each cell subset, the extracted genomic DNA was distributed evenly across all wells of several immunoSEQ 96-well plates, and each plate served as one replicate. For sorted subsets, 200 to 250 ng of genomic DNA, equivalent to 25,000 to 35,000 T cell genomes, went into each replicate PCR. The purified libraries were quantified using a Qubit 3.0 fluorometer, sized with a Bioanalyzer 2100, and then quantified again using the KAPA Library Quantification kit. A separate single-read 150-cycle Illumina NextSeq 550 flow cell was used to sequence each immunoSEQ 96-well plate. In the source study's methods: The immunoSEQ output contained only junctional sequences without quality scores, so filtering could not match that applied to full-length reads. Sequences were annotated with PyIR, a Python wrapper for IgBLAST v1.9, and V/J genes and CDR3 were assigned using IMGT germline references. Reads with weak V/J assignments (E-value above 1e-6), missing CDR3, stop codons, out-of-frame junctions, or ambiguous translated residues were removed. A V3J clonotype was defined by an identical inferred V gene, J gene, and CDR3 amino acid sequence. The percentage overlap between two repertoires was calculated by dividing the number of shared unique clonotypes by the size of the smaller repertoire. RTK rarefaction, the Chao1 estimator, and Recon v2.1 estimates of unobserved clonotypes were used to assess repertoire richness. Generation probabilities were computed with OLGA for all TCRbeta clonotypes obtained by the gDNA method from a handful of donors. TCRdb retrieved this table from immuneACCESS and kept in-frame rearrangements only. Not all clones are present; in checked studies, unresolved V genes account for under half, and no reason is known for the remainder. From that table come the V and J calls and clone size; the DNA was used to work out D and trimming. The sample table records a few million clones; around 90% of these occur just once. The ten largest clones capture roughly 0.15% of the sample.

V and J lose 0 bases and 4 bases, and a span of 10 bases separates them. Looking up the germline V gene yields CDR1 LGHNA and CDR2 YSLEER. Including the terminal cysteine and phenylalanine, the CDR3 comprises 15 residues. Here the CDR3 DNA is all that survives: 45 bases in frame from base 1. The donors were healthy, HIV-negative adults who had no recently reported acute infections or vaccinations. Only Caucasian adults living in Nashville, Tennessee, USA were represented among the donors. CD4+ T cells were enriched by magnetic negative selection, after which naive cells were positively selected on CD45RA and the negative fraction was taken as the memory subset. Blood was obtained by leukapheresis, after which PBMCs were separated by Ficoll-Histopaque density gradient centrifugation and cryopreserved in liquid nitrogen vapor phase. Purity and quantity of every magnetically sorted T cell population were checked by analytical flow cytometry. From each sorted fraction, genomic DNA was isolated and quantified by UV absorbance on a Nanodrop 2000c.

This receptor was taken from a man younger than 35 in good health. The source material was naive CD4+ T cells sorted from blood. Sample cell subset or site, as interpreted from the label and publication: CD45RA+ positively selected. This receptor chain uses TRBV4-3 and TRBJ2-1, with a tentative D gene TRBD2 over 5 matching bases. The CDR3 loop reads CASSQEVPGYNEQFF. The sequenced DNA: TGCGCCAGCAGCCAAGAGGTTCCGGGATACAATGAGCAGTTCTTC.